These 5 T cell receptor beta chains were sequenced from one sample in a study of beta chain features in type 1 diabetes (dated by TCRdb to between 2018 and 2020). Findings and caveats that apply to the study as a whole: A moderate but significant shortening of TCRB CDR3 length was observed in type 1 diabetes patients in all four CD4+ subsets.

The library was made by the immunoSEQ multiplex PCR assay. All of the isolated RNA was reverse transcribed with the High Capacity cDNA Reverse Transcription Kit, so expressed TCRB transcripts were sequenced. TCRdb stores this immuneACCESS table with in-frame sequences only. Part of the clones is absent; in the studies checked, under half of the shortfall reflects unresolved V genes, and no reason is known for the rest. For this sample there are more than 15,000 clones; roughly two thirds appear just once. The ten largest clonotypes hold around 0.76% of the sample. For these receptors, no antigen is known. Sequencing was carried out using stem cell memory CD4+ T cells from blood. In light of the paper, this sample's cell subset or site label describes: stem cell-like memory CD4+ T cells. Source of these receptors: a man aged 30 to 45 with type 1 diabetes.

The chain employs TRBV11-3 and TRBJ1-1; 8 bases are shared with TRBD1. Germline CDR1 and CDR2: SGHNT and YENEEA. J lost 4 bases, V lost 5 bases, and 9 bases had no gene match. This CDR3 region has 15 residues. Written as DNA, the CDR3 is TGTGCCAGCAGCCCAGGACAGGGAGGTACCACTGAAGCTTTCTTT. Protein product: CASSPGQGGTTEAFF.

CDR3 region: CASRSSGTGNGPLHF. The CDR3 nucleotides are TGTGCCAGCAGATCCTCCGGGACAGGGAACGGGCCCCTCCACTTT. The rearrangement uses TRBV28 and TRBJ1-6; 9 positions match TRBD1. The junction had 13 bases not matched to a gene; V was cut back by 6 bases and J by 13 bases. CDR3 length: 15 amino acids. CDR1 is MDHEN and CDR2 is SYDVKM in the germline V gene.

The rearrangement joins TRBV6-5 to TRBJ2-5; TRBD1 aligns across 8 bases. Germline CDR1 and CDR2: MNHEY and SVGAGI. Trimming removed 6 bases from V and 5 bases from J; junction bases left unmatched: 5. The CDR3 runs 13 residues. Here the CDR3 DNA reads TGTGCCAGCAGCATAGACAGGGGTGAGACCCAGTACTTC. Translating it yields CASSIDRGETQYF.

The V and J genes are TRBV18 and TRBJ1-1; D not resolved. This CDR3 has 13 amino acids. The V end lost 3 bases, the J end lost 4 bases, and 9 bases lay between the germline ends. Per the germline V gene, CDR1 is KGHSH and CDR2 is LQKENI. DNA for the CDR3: TGTGCCAGCTCACCGTCCGAGGGCACTGAAGCTTTCTTT. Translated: CASSPSEGTEAFF.

CDR3 region: CASRPDIQETQYF. The CDR3, as DNA: TGCGCCAGCAGACCGGACATCCAAGAGACCCAGTACTTC. The chain recombines TRBV5-1 with TRBJ2-5, with a weak D call TRBD1 (5 bases). V was trimmed by 5 bases and J by 1 base, leaving 9 bases between them. CDR1 SGHRS and CDR2 YFSETQ come from the germline V gene. The CDR3 totals 13 residues.